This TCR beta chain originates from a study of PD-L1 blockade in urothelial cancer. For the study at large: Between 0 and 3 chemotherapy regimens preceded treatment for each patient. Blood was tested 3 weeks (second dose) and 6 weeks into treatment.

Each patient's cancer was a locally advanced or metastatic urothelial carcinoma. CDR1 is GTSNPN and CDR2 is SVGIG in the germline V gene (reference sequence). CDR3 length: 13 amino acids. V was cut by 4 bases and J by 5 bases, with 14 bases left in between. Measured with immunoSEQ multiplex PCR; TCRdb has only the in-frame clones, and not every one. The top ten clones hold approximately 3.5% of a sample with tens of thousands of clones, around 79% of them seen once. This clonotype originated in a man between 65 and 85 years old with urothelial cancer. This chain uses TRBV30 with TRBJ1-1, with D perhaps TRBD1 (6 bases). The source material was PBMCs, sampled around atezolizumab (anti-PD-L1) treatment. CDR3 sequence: CAWITGRGTEAFF. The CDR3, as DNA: TGTGCCTGGATTACGGGGAGGGGGACTGAAGCTTTCTTT.